This T cell receptor (beta chain) was captured by sequencing in a study of beta chain features in type 1 diabetes. All of the isolated RNA was reverse transcribed, so expressed TCRB transcripts were sequenced. Clones were read by immunoSEQ multiplex PCR, and TCRdb kept only the in-frame ones, dropping some. The table records about 240,000 clones, 25% to 35% of them present only once. Each sorted population was over 95% pure. Regarding this clone: Its antigen is unidentified.

Study conclusions and caveats: In patients and controls equally, PCR might favor templates that are shorter.

The length of the CDR3 is 18 residues. Germline CDR1 MDHEN, CDR2 SYDVKM. The V and J ends lost 5 bases and 0 bases respectively, with 17 bases between them. The gene calls are TRBV28 and TRBJ2-6, with D possibly matching TRBD1 (6 bases). The origin of this receptor is a man aged 25 to 40 in good health. Sequencing input: central memory CD4+ T cells from blood. The CDR3 sequence: CASSRSGTGLSGANVLTF. The CDR3 region has the DNA TGTGCCAGCAGTCGATCCGGCACAGGGCTCTCTGGGGCCAACGTCCTGACTTTC. Drawing the rest from reference TRBV28 and TRBJ2-6, the complete variable domain is DVKVTQSSRYLVKRTGEKVFLECVQDMDHENMFWYRQDPGLGLRLIYFSYDVKMKEKGDIPEGYSVSREKKERFSLILESASTNQTSMYLCASSRSGTGLSGANVLTFGAGSRLTVL.